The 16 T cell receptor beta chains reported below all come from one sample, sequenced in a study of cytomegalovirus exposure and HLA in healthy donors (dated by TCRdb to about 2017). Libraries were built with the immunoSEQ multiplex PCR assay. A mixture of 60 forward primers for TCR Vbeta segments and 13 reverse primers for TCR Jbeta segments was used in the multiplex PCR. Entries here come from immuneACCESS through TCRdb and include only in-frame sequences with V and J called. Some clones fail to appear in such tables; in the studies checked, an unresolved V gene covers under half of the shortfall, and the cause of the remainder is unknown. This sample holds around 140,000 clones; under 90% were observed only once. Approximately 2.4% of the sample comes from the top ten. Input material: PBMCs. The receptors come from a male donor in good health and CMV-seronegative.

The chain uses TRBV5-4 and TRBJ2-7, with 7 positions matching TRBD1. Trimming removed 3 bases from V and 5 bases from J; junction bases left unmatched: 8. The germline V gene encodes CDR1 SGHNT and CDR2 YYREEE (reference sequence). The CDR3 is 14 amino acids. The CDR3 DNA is TGTGCCAGCAGCTCCAAGACAGGGACCCACGAGCAGTACTTC. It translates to CASSSKTGTHEQYF.

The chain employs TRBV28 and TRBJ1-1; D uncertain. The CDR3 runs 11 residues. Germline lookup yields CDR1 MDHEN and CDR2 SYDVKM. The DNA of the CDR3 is TGTGCGACTCTTTCCGAGAGTGAAGCTTTCTTT. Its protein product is CATLSESEAFF.

DNA for the CDR3: TGTGCCAGTAGTTACGGACTACTGAACACTGAAGCTTTCTTT. Protein sequence: CASSYGLLNTEAFF. This chain joins TRBV19 and TRBJ1-1, with unresolved D. V dropped 5 bases and J dropped 0 bases, with 10 bases sitting between them. From germline, CDR1 is LNHDA and CDR2 SQIVND (reference sequence). The CDR3 is 14 amino acids.

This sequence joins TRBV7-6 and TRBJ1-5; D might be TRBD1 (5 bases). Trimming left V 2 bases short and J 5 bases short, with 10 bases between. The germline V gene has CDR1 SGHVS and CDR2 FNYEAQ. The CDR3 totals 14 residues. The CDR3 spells CASSLLTGYQPQHF. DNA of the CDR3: TGTGCCAGCAGCTTATTAACAGGATATCAGCCCCAGCATTTT.

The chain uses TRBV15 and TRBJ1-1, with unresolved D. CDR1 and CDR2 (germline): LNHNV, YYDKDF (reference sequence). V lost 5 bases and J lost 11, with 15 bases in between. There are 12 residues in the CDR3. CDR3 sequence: CATSARLTEAFF. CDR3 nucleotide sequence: TGTGCCACCAGCGCCAGACTAACGGAGGCTTTCTTT.

CDR3 protein: CASSLGGTSRRETQYF. As DNA, the CDR3 is TGTGCCAGCAGCTTAGGTGGGACTAGCCGGCGAGAGACCCAGTACTTC. This chain joins TRBV7-2 and TRBJ2-5; 9 nucleotides agree with TRBD2. The J segment lost 4 bases and the V segment lost 1 base, leaving 7 bases of the junction unmatched. Germline lookup yields CDR1 SGHTA and CDR2 FQGNSA. The CDR3 has 16 amino acids. The entire variable domain, with the rest obtained from reference TRBV7-2 and TRBJ2-5, is as follows: GAGVSQSPSNKVTEKGKDVELRCDPISGHTALYWYRQSLGQGLEFLIYFQGNSAPDKSGLPSDRFSAERTGGSVSTLTIQRTQQEDSAVYLCASSLGGTSRRETQYFGPGTRLLVL.

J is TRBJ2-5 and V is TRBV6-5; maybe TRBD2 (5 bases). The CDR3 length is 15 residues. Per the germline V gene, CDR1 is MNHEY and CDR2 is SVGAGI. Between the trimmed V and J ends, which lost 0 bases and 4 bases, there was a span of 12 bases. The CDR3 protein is CASSYSLAVSETQYF. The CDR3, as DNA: TGTGCCAGCAGTTACTCCCTAGCAGTCTCAGAGACCCAGTACTTC.

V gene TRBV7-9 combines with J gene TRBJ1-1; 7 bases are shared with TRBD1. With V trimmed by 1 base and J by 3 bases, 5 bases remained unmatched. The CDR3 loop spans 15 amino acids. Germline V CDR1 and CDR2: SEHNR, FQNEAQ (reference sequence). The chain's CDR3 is CASSLDPQGDTEAFF. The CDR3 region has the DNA TGTGCCAGCAGCTTAGACCCGCAGGGGGACACTGAAGCTTTCTTT.

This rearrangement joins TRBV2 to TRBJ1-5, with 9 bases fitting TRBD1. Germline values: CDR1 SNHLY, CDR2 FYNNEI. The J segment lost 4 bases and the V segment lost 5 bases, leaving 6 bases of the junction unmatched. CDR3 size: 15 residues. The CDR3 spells CASSSMTGGNQPQHF. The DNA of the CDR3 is TGTGCCAGCAGTTCTATGACAGGGGGGAATCAGCCCCAGCATTTT.

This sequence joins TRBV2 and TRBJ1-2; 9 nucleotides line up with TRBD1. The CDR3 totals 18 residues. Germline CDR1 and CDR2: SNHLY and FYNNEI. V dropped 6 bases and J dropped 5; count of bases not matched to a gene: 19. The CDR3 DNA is TGTGCCAGCAGATCTGGAAGGTTCGAAGGGACAGGGTTATATGGCTACACCTTC. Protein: CASRSGRFEGTGLYGYTF.

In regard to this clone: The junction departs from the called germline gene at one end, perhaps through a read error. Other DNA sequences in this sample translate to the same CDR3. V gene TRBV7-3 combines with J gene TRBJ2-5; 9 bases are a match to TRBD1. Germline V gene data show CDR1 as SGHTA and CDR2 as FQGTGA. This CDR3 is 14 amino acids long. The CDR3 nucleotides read TGTGCCAGCAGCCTAACAGGGGGCGCGGAGACCCAGTACTTC. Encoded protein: CASSLTGGAETQYF. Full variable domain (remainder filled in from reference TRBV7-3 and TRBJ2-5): GAGVSQTPSNKVTEKGKYVELRCDPISGHTALYWYRQSLGQGPEFLIYFQGTGAADDSGLPNDRFFAVRPEGSVSTLKIQRTERGDSAVYLCASSLTGGAETQYFGPGTRLLVL.

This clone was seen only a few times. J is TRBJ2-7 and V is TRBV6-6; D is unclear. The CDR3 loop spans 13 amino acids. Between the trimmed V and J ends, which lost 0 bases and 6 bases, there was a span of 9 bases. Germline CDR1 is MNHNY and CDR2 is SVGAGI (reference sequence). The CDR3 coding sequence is TGTGCCAGCAGTTACTCCGTGGAGAGCGAGCAGTACTTC. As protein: CASSYSVESEQYF.

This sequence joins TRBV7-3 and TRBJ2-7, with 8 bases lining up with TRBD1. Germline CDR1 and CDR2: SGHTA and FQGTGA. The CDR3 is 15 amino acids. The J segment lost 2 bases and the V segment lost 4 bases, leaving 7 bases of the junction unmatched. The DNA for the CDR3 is TGTGCCAGCAGCTCACAACCAGGGGGCCCCTACGAGCAGTACTTC. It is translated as CASSSQPGGPYEQYF.

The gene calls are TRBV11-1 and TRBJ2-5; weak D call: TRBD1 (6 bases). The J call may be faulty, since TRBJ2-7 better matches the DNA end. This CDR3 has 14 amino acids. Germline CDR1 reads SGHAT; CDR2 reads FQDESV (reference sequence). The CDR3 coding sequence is TGTGCCAGCAGCTTAACAGGGATGGGCTACGAGCAGTACTTC. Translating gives CASSLTGMGYEQYF.

As DNA, the CDR3 is TGTGCCAGCTCCACGGCCGGGGAGCTGTTTTTT. It is translated as CASSTAGELFF. The chain has TRBV28 and TRBJ2-2; D not resolved. CDR1 is MDHEN, CDR2 SYDVKM, per germline. V was cut by 8 bases and J by 6 bases, with 7 bases left in between. This CDR3 has 11 residues.

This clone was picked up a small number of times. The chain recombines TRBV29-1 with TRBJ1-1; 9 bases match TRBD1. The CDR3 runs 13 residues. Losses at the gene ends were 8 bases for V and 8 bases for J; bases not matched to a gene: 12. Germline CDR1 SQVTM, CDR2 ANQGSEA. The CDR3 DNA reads TGCAGCTCCAGTGTGGGACAGGGAACCGAAGCTTTCTTT. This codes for CSSSVGQGTEAFF.